These 18 T cell receptor beta chains were all obtained from the same sample, sequenced in a study of HIV-infected patients and healthy controls. Alpha and beta constant-region primers primed reverse transcription of about 500 ng RNA. Using multiplexing indices, alpha and beta chain libraries were generated apart by chain-specific third strand synthesis. TCRdb reprocessed the 5' RACE reads with MiXCR, giving one entry per CDR3 protein. The sample has some 20,000 distinct CDR3 sequences, about 8.7% seen once. Antiretroviral therapy had run roughly three months, about 14 weeks, before follow-up blood collection. Whole blood was used without fractionation, so all unsorted peripheral T cells were included. The sequencing here drew on blood, taken during antiretroviral therapy. Receptors originate from an adult with HIV infection.

This clonotype was seen more than once but under ten times. V and J are TRBV7-9 and TRBJ2-3; D may be TRBD2 (6 bases). Germline V gene lookup returns CDR1 SEHNR and CDR2 FQNEAQ (reference sequence). There are 13 residues in the CDR3. V gave up 4 bases and J gave up 4 bases, with 9 bases separating them. The CDR3 region has the DNA TGTGCCAGCAGCTCCGGGACTGCAGATACGCAGTATTTT. Protein: CASSSGTADTQYF.

Many counts were recorded for this clonotype. One end of the junction varies from germline; a read error may be responsible. The chain couples TRBV7-7 to TRBJ2-7, with D possibly being TRBD1 or TRBD2 (5 bases each). From germline, CDR1 is SSHAT and CDR2 FNYEAQ (reference sequence). The CDR3 contains 15 residues. CDR3 residues: CASSPAAGSTHEQYF. DNA for the CDR3: TGTGCTAGCAGCCCAGCGGCAGGGTCGACCCACGAGCAGTACTTC.

This clonotype was seen ten or more times. This rearrangement joins TRBV11-2 to TRBJ2-3, with TRBD1 identical over 7 bases. The germline V gene has CDR1 SGHAT and CDR2 FQNNGV. CDR3 length: 16 residues. V trimming: 5 bases; J trimming: 1 base; junction bases outside the gene matches: 9. The CDR3: CASSTYRGSGTDTQYF. The CDR3 region has the DNA TGTGCCAGCAGCACCTACAGGGGATCTGGCACAGATACGCAGTATTTT.

This clonotype came up many times. The V call is TRBV29-1, the J call TRBJ2-2; 7 nucleotides line up with TRBD2. The junction had 13 bases not matched to a gene; V was cut back by 4 bases and J by 5 bases. The CDR3 runs to 16 residues. The germline gives CDR1 SQVTM, CDR2 ANQGSEA. This CDR3 reads CSVGGNAGAWTGELFF. DNA for the CDR3: TGCAGCGTTGGTGGGAACGCGGGAGCATGGACCGGGGAGCTGTTTTTT.

This clonotype was observed many times. V gene TRBV27 combines with J gene TRBJ2-5, with 8 positions matching TRBD1. This CDR3 is 17 amino acids long. Germline V gene data show CDR1 as MNHEY and CDR2 as SMNVEV (reference sequence). Unmatched junction bases numbered 11, after V lost 4 bases and J lost 1 base. The CDR3 here is CASSSNLQGGLQETQYF. CDR3 nucleotide sequence: TGTGCCAGCAGTTCAAACCTACAGGGGGGTCTCCAAGAGACCCAGTACTTC.

A remark on this clonotype: A read error is possible here, since a much larger clone lies one base away. The rearrangement joins TRBV30 to TRBJ2-7; D gene unclear. The germline V gene has CDR1 GTSNPN and CDR2 SVGIG (reference sequence). The CDR3 is 12 residues long. DNA of the CDR3: TGTGACTGGAGCCGCGGTGAGCGCGAGCAGTACTTC. This codes for CDWSRGEREQYF.

The chain combines TRBV5-5 with TRBJ2-7; perhaps TRBD2 as D (5 bases). Germline CDR1 is SGHKS and CDR2 is YYEKEE (reference sequence). Trimming stripped 0 bases from V and 0 bases from J, with 10 bases between. The CDR3 has 15 amino acids. The CDR3 nucleotides are TGTGCCAGCAGCTTGGAGAGGGCCATCTCCTACGAGCAGTACTTC. It specifies CASSLERAISYEQYF.

This clonotype was seen repeatedly, ten times or more. The chain carries TRBV12-3 or TRBV12-4 and TRBJ1-5; D is ambiguous. With 2 bases removed from V and 4 bases from J, the gap between germline ends came to 12 bases. This CDR3 has 15 amino acids. The CDR3 loop reads CASSLSYRANQPQHF. In DNA form, the CDR3 reads TGTGCCAGCAGTTTATCGTATAGGGCTAATCAGCCCCAGCATTTT.

This clonotype came up many times. The chain couples TRBV19 to TRBJ1-5; TRBD1 agrees at 10 bases. There are 15 residues in the CDR3. V gave up 5 bases and J gave up 7 bases; unmatched junction bases: 8. Germline lookup yields CDR1 LNHDA and CDR2 SQIVND (reference sequence). The CDR3 spells CASSRDRGLRQPQHF. Here the CDR3 DNA reads TGTGCCAGTAGTCGCGACAGGGGGCTTCGGCAGCCCCAGCATTTT.

This clonotype has at least ten counts. The chain is built from TRBV12-3 or TRBV12-4 and TRBJ1-5; D is unclear. The CDR3 spans 14 residues. V was clipped by 0 bases and J by 4 bases, with 7 bases between them. CDR3 sequence (DNA): TGTGCCAGCAGTTTAGCTCTATTAAATCAGCCCCAGCATTTT. Translating it yields CASSLALLNQPQHF.

V is TRBV5-1 and J is TRBJ2-5; D may be TRBD1 (6 bases). The CDR3 consists of 14 residues. V was pared by 6 bases and J by 0 bases, with 12 bases between. Germline CDR1 SGHRS, CDR2 YFSETQ. The CDR3 reads CASKVGGNQETQYF. The CDR3 nucleotides read TGCGCCAGCAAAGTAGGGGGAAACCAAGAGACCCAGTACTTC.

The V gene is TRBV28, the J gene TRBJ2-7; 7 bases match TRBD1. With V trimmed by 3 bases and J by 1 base, 6 bases remained unmatched. The CDR3 spans 15 residues. Germline V gives CDR1 MDHEN, CDR2 SYDVKM. The CDR3 bases are TGTGCCAGCAGTTTTAGGGACAGAGGTTCCTACGAGCAGTACTTC. It specifies CASSFRDRGSYEQYF.

There are many counts of this clonotype. The chain links TRBV4-1 to TRBJ1-3; weak D call: TRBD1 (5 bases). The CDR3 loop spans 17 amino acids. Germline-derived CDR1 and CDR2 are MGHRA and YSYEKL. Deletions cut 1 base from V and 5 bases from J, with 18 bases between. CDR3 residues: CASSQVAQGLSRNTIYF. The CDR3 region has the DNA TGCGCCAGCAGCCAAGTAGCCCAGGGTCTTTCGAGAAACACCATATATTTT.

The chain is built from TRBV7-3 and TRBJ2-3; TRBD1 agrees at 8 bases. J lost 1 base, V lost 0 bases, and 0 bases had no gene match. This CDR3 contains 15 residues. From germline, CDR1 is SGHTA and CDR2 FQGTGA. The CDR3 coding sequence is TGTGCCAGCAGCTTAACGGACAGGGGCACAGATACGCAGTATTTT. Its protein is CASSLTDRGTDTQYF.

This clonotype was recorded many times. CDR3 residues: CASSEASSYNSPLHF. As DNA, the CDR3 is TGTGCCAGCAGTGAAGCTAGCTCCTATAATTCACCCCTCCACTTT. The chain is built from TRBV6-1 and TRBJ1-6; D unclear. The germline V gene encodes CDR1 MNHNS and CDR2 SASEGT. Trimming shortened V by 0 bases and J by 0 bases, and 3 bases separated the two germline ends. CDR3 length: 15 amino acids.

This clonotype was observed at least ten times. This chain connects TRBV6-2 or TRBV6-3 to TRBJ2-2; possible D gene TRBD1, 5 bases. The CDR3 has 17 residues. From germline, CDR1 is MNHEY and CDR2 SVGEGT. Trimming took off 6 bases at V and 2 bases at J, with 19 bases between the two ends. The DNA for the CDR3 is TGTGCCAGCAGCCCCCTGGGAAGGGGCTTCAACACCGGGGAGCTGTTTTTT. Its protein product is CASSPLGRGFNTGELFF.

This clonotype appeared many times. This chain connects TRBV12-3 or TRBV12-4 to TRBJ1-3; no definite D call. The CDR3 totals 13 residues. V lost 5 bases to trimming and J lost 4 bases, with 9 bases between them. Here the CDR3 DNA reads TGTGCCAGCAGTAAGGGTGCCGGAAACACCATATATTTT. Translating it yields CASSKGAGNTIYF.

Ten or more counts support this clonotype. The J gene is TRBJ1-2, the V gene TRBV27, with 9 bases identical to TRBD1. The V and J ends lost 6 bases and 8 bases, in that order; junction bases with no gene match: 10. The CDR3 has 14 residues. CDR1 is MNHEY and CDR2 is SMNVEV in the germline V gene (reference sequence). The CDR3 sequence is CASSLRGTGLGYTF. CDR3 DNA sequence: TGTGCCAGCAGCCTGCGTGGGACAGGGCTCGGCTACACCTTC.